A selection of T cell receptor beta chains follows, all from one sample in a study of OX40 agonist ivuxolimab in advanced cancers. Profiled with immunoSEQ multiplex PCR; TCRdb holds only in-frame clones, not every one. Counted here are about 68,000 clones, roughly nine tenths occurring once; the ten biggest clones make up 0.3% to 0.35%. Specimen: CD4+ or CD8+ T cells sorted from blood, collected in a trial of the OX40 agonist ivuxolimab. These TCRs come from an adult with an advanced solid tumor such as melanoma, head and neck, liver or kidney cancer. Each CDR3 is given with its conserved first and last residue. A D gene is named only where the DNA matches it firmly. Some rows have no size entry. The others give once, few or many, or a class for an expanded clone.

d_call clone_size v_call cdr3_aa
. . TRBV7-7 CASSLTQGNSATGELFF
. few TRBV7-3 CASSGSTGSGELFF
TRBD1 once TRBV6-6 CASCPGQGMEKLFF
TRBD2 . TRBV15 CATRSGASGRSGTQYF
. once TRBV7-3 CASSPPGVNGELFF
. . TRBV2 CASKPGLNTGELFF
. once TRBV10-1 CASSPTGTIANTGELFF
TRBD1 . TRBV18 CASSPLGQGNTEAFF
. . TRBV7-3 CASNPRGQDTEAFF
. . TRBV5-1 CASGRGTGETQYF
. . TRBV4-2 CASSQGGGPTNEKLFF
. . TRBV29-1 CSVEDGGQQYF
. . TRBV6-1 CASSEARGKAGRGGYTF
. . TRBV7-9 CASSLSGSSYNEQFF
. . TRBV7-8 CASSINRAPGELFF
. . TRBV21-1 CASSGQGGDTEAFF
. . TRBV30 CASAGRRRNYGYTF
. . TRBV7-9 CASSLAGATGQPQHF
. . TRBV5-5 CASSLEGGRYTIYF
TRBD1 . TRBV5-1 CASSLGDGTGLNYGYTF
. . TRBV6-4 CATRGAPGTHEQFF
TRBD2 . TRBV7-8 CASSRGTGTTTYEQYF
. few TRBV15 CATSSTTGFQNIQYF
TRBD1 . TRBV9 CASSAQGAGNEKLFF
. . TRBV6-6 CASAEGGAKNIQYF